This is a list of T cell receptor beta chains from one sample in a study of cytomegalovirus exposure and HLA in healthy donors. The method was immunoSEQ multiplex PCR; TCRdb's version includes in-frame clones alone and lacks a portion of them. The sample consists of about 89,000 clones, roughly three quarters of them appearing once. Specimen: PBMCs. These TCRs come from a man between 25 and 39 years old in good health and CMV-seronegative. The CDR3 runs from the conserved cysteine through the conserved F or W. A D gene is named only where the DNA matches it firmly. Part of the rows lack a size; the others show once, few, many or a class for expanded clones.

TRBJ2-5 | TRBV27 | - | - | 11 | TGTGCCAGCAGTAGGGGGGAGACCCAGTACTTC | CASSRGETQYF
TRBJ1-1 | TRBV28 | - | few | 17 | TGTGCCAGCAGTTTACCCCGACGTTTGACATTGAACACTGAAGCTTTCTTT | CASSLPRRLTLNTEAFF
TRBJ2-1 | TRBV4-1 | - | - | 19 | TGCGCCAGCAGCCAAGCCGGACTGGGAACAGAAATAGCCTACAATGAGCAGTTCTTC | CASSQAGLGTEIAYNEQFF
TRBJ1-1 | TRBV4-1 | - | few | 15 | TGCGCCAGCAGCCGGGAACAGGGAGCCGGGGATGAAGCTTTCTTT | CASSREQGAGDEAFF
TRBJ2-7 | TRBV5-1 | - | - | 15 | TGCGCCAGCAACTTGTGGGTAGGGAGGTTGTACGAGCAGTACTTC | CASNLWVGRLYEQYF
TRBJ1-4 | TRBV18 | - | - | 15 | TGTGCCAGCTCACCCCTGTCGGCAGGGGATGAAAAACTGTTTTTT | CASSPLSAGDEKLFF
TRBJ1-5 | TRBV4-2 | - | - | 14 | TGTGCCAGCAGCCGCTTTGGGGGGGATCAGCCCCAGCATTTT | CASSRFGGDQPQHF
TRBJ2-1 | TRBV11-3 | TRBD2 | - | 16 | TGTGCCAGCAGCACAATAGCGGGCGTCCTCATCAATGAGCAGTTCTTC | CASSTIAGVLINEQFF
TRBJ1-6 | TRBV5-1 | TRBD1 | - | 14 | TGCGCCAGCAGCCCGGGACAGGGTGATTCACCCCTCCACTTT | CASSPGQGDSPLHF
TRBJ1-4 | TRBV10-3 | - | - | 20 | TGTGCCATCAGTGAATACCAAAGACAGATTTACATTACTCCGAATGAAAAACTGTTTTTT | CAISEYQRQIYITPNEKLFF
TRBJ1-1 | TRBV29-1 | TRBD1 | few | 12 | TGCAGCGCCGACAGGGCCGACACTGAAGCTTTCTTT | CSADRADTEAFF
TRBJ2-7 | TRBV15 | - | once | 14 | TGTGCCACCAGCAGAGAAGAGACAGTCTACGAGCAGTACTTC | CATSREETVYEQYF
TRBJ1-1 | TRBV6-1 | - | - | 14 | TGTGCCAGCAGTGCTCTGACGGCGTCCGGGGAAGCTTTCTTT | CASSALTASGEAFF
TRBJ2-7 | TRBV2 | - | - | 12 | TGTGCCAGCAGTGGGACAGTCAACGAGCAGTACTTC | CASSGTVNEQYF
TRBJ1-4 | TRBV5-6 | TRBD1 | once | 15 | TGTGCCAGCAGCTTGGTGGGACAGCCTAATGAAAAACTGTTTTTT | CASSLVGQPNEKLFF
TRBJ2-1 | TRBV5-1 | - | - | 15 | TGCGCCAGCAGCTTGCAGGGGAGTCTGCTGGATGAGCAGTTCTTC | CASSLQGSLLDEQFF
TRBJ2-3 | TRBV19 | TRBD2 | - | 15 | TGTGCCAGTAGTATATCCAGCGGGGGCACAGATACGCAGTATTTT | CASSISSGGTDTQYF
TRBJ1-5 | TRBV28 | - | few | 14 | TGTGCCAGCACCGGAGGGGTTCGCGTTCAGCCCCAGCATTTT | CASTGGVRVQPQHF
TRBJ1-1 | TRBV27 | TRBD1 | - | 16 | TGTGCCAGCGGTACAGGGGGTGCCCCTTTGAACACTGAAGCTTTCTTT | CASGTGGAPLNTEAFF
TRBJ1-4 | TRBV10-2 | - | - | 14 | TGCGCCAGCAGTCCGGGGGTAGCTAATGAAAAACTGTTTTTT | CASSPGVANEKLFF
TRBJ2-3 | TRBV6-5 | - | - | 11 | TGTGCCAGCAGGGGGGGTGGTACGCAGTATTTT | CASRGGGTQYF
TRBJ2-7 | TRBV2 | TRBD1 | - | 14 | TGTGCCAGCAGTGTCCCCATGGACAGGCTCTCTCCCACCTTC | CASSVPMDRLSPTF
TRBJ2-2 | TRBV19 | TRBD1 | - | 16 | TGTGCCAGTAGTGGCAGGAGACAGGGGGACACCGGGGAGCTGTTTTTT | CASSGRRQGDTGELFF
TRBJ2-7 | TRBV29-1 | TRBD1 | - | 18 | TGCAGCGTTGAAGGACTCCGCGGGACAGGGGGTTACGTGCGGGAGCAGTACTTC | CSVEGLRGTGGYVREQYF
TRBJ2-1 | TRBV9 | - | - | 16 | TGTGCCAGCAGCACGACAGGTGTGGAACTCTACAATGAGCAGTTCTTC | CASSTTGVELYNEQFF
TRBJ1-2 | TRBV28 | TRBD1 | - | 15 | TGTGCCAGCAGTTTAATGCCAGGGGGAAACTATGGCTACACCTTC | CASSLMPGGNYGYTF
TRBJ1-3 | TRBV7-2 | - | - | 14 | TGTGCCAGCAGCTTACAGATTTTCGGAAACACCATATATTTT | CASSLQIFGNTIYF
TRBJ1-4 | TRBV7-2 | - | once | 14 | TGTGCCAGCACTCTCGCCCGGGATAATGAAAAACTGTTTTTT | CASTLARDNEKLFF
TRBJ1-5 | TRBV5-8 | TRBD1 | - | 16 | TGTGCCAGCACCTATGGACAGGGGTATAGCAATCAGCCCCAGCATTTT | CASTYGQGYSNQPQHF
TRBJ2-7 | TRBV10-3 | - | few | 12 | TGTGCCATCAGTGGAGGCACCTACGAGCAGTACTTC | CAISGGTYEQYF
TRBJ1-2 | TRBV27 | TRBD1 | - | 15 | TGTGCCAGCAGGCGCCGACAGGGGTCCTCATTTGGCTACACCTTC | CASRRRQGSSFGYTF
TRBJ2-1 | TRBV9 | - | - | 13 | TGTGCCAGCAGCGTCCCCGCAGGGAATGAGCAGTTCTTC | CASSVPAGNEQFF
TRBJ2-1 | TRBV4-2 | - | - | 13 | TGTGCCAGCAGCCGGGGAGACTACAATGAGCAGTTCTTC | CASSRGDYNEQFF
TRBJ2-7 | TRBV5-6 | TRBD1 | - | 14 | TGTGCCAGTACAGGGGGGCAGACGACCTACGAGCAGTACTTC | CASTGGQTTYEQYF
TRBJ2-1 | TRBV7-2 | TRBD1 | - | 14 | TGTGCCAGCAGCTCCCGACAGGGGGCTAATGAGCAGTTCTTC | CASSSRQGANEQFF
TRBJ1-2 | TRBV30 | TRBD1 | - | 14 | TGTGCCTGGAAACTACGGACAGGGCCGAATGGCTACACCTTC | CAWKLRTGPNGYTF
TRBJ1-1 | TRBV4-1 | - | - | 16 | TGCGCCAGCAGCCAAGATAACGAGGGCGTAATTACTGAAGCTTTCTTT | CASSQDNEGVITEAFF
TRBJ2-5 | TRBV7-9 | - | - | 12 | TGTTCCAGCAGCGACAGGCAAGAGACCCAGTACTTC | CSSSDRQETQYF
TRBJ2-7 | TRBV28 | - | - | 14 | TGTGCCAGCAGTTTGGGCAGCTTTTCCTACGAGCAGTACTTC | CASSLGSFSYEQYF
TRBJ1-5 | TRBV10-3 | TRBD1 | - | 15 | TGTGCCATCAGTGAACAGGCAGGGGGGAATCAGCCCCAGCATTTT | CAISEQAGGNQPQHF
TRBJ2-2 | TRBV27 | TRBD1 | - | 14 | TGTGCCAGCGCCGGGACAGGGCTAGCCGGGGAGCTGTTTTTT | CASAGTGLAGELFF